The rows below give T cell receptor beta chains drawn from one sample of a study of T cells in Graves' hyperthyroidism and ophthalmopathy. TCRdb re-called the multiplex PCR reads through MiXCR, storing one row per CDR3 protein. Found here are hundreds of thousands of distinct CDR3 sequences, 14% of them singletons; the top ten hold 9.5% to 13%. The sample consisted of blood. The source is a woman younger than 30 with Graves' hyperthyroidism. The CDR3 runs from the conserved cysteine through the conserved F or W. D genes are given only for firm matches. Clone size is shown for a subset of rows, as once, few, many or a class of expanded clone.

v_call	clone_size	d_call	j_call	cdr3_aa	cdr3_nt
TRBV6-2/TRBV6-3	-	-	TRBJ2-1	CASRSLGGANEQFF	TGTGCCAGCAGGTCCCTGGGGGGCGCGAATGAGCAGTTCTTC
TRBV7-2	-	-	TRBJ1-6	CASSLAEGAYNSPLHF	TGTGCCAGCAGCTTAGCAGAGGGTGCCTATAATTCACCCCTCCACTTT
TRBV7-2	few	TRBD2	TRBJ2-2	CASSPQWLAGGPPTGELFF	TGTGCCAGCAGCCCCCAGTGGCTAGCGGGAGGCCCCCCCACCGGGGAGCTGTTTTTT
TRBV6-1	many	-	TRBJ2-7	CASSPDVYEQYF	TGTGCCAGCAGCCCTGATGTCTACGAGCAGTACTTC
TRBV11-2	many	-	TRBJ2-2	CASTPPPGLNTGELFF	TGTGCCAGCACCCCACCCCCCGGTTTGAACACCGGGGAGCTGTTTTTT
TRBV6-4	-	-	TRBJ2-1	CASSDDVESEQFF	TGTGCCAGCAGTGACGACGTCGAGAGTGAGCAGTTCTTC
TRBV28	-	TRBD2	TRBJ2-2	CASEVLAGTGELFF	TGTGCCAGCGAGGTTTTAGCGGGGACCGGGGAGCTGTTTTTT
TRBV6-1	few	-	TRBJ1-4	CASSEARGAREKLFF	TGTGCCAGCAGTGAAGCGCGGGGGGCGCGTGAAAAACTGTTTTTT
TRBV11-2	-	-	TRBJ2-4	CASSEGGLTLAKNIQYF	TGTGCCAGCAGCGAAGGGGGGCTAACACTAGCCAAAAACATTCAGTACTTC
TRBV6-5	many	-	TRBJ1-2	CASSYLSGLGGYTF	TGTGCCAGCAGTTACCTTTCAGGGCTTGGTGGCTACACCTTC
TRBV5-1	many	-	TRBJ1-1	CASSPVGGRRITEAFF	TGCGCCAGCAGCCCTGTCGGGGGCAGGAGGATCACTGAAGCTTTCTTT
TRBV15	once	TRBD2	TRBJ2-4	CATSREAGVAENIQYF	TGTGCCACCAGCAGAGAAGCGGGGGTAGCCGAAAACATTCAGTACTTC
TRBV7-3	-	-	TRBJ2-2	CASSFFGSDGELFF	TGTGCCAGCAGCTTTTTCGGGAGCGACGGGGAGCTGTTTTTT
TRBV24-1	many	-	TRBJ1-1	CATSGHLNTEAFF	TGTGCCACCAGTGGTCATTTGAACACTGAAGCTTTCTTT
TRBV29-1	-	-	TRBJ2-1	CSVGRISWEQFF	TGCAGCGTCGGGAGAATATCATGGGAGCAGTTCTTC